The 18 T cell receptor beta chains below come from one sample, sequenced in a study of shared clonotypes between healthy human individuals. Sequenced by immunoSEQ multiplex PCR; TCRdb stores in-frame clones only, minus some. The table has 950,000 to 1,100,000 clones, about 76% seen once. The sample taken for sequencing was memory CD4+ T cells sorted from blood. The subset here: CD45RA-negative fraction. Source of these receptors: a young man in good health.

This clone was observed a single time. The chain couples TRBV29-1 to TRBJ1-2, with 9 bases that match TRBD1. V lost 7 bases to trimming and J lost 6 bases; unmatched junction nucleotides: 12. Germline V gives CDR1 SQVTM, CDR2 ANQGSEA. The CDR3 loop spans 14 amino acids. The DNA of the CDR3 is TGCAGCGCCGCGGGACAGGGTCTTCCGAATGGCTACACCTTC. Translation gives CSAAGQGLPNGYTF. Variable domain in full (rest from reference TRBV29-1 and TRBJ1-2): SAVISQKPSRDICQRGTSLTIQCQVDSQVTMMFWYRQQPGQSLTLIATANQGSEATYESGFVIDKFPISRPNLTFSTLTVSNMSPEDSSIYLCSAAGQGLPNGYTFGSGTRLTVV.

This chain links TRBV5-4 with TRBJ2-1; D not certain. Germline V gives CDR1 SGHNT, CDR2 YYREEE (reference sequence). The CDR3 extends over 14 amino acids. Trimming pared 0 bases from V and 9 bases from J, leaving 13 bases between. The CDR3 protein is CASSLDYVNGEQFF. The CDR3 region has the DNA TGTGCCAGCAGCTTGGACTACGTAAACGGTGAGCAGTTCTTC.

The J gene is TRBJ1-4, the V gene TRBV10-3, with 8 bases matching TRBD1. The CDR3 is 14 residues long. Germline V gives CDR1 ENHRY, CDR2 SYGVKD. Losses at the gene ends were 6 bases for V and 6 bases for J; bases not matched to a gene: 6. CDR3 in amino acids: CAISGQGKDEKLFF. CDR3 nucleotide sequence: TGTGCCATCAGCGGACAGGGAAAAGATGAAAAACTGTTTTTT.

This rearrangement joins TRBV28 to TRBJ2-1, with D possibly matching TRBD1 (7 bases). The germline gives CDR1 MDHEN, CDR2 SYDVKM. The CDR3 is 14 residues long. Between the trimmed V and J ends, which lost 6 bases and 7 bases, there was a span of 16 bases. The CDR3 DNA reads TGTGCCAGCAGCTTAGCAGGGGGACTTAATGAGCAGTTCTTC. It translates to CASSLAGGLNEQFF.

Comments on this clone: This sample also contains other DNA sequences that code for the same CDR3. CDR3 protein: CASSVAGASGNTIYF. CDR3 in DNA: TGTGCCAGCAGCGTAGCCGGGGCGTCTGGAAACACCATATATTTT. This sequence joins TRBV9 and TRBJ1-3, with D possibly TRBD1 on 5 matching bases. There are 15 residues in the CDR3. Germline V gene sequence: CDR1 SGDLS, CDR2 YYNGEE. V lost 0 bases to trimming and J lost 1 base, with 8 bases between them. The full variable domain, in which reference TRBV9 and TRBJ1-3 provide the parts outside the CDR3, is DSGVTQTPKHLITATGQRVTLRCSPRSGDLSVYWYQQSLDQGLQFLIQYYNGEERAKGNILERFSAQQFPDLHSELNLSSLELGDSALYFCASSVAGASGNTIYFGEGSWLTVV.

This clone is a singleton in its sample. As the CDR3 is not closed by the conserved phenylalanine or tryptophan, this likely results from a read error. The CDR3 spells CASSEASRGEQYL. The CDR3 DNA reads as TGTGCCAGCAGTGAAGCCTCTAGAGGTGAGCAGTACCTC. The J gene is TRBJ2-7, the V gene TRBV25-1, with no clear D. V dropped 2 bases and J dropped 7 bases, with 12 bases sitting between them. There are 13 residues in the CDR3. CDR1 and CDR2 (germline): MGHDK, SYGVNS.

The CDR3 DNA reads TGTGCCAGCTCACCCGAGCGCTACAGGGGGGACACCTTC. This translates into CASSPERYRGDTF. This chain links TRBV18 with TRBJ1-2, with 8 bases that match TRBD1. CDR1 and CDR2 (germline): KGHSH, LQKENI. The CDR3 has 13 amino acids. The ends lost 3 bases at V and 12 bases at J; junction bases unmatched: 9.

Many counts were recorded for this clone. The rearrangement uses TRBV29-1 and TRBJ2-5; 7 bases fit TRBD1. This CDR3 comprises 14 residues. Germline-derived CDR1 and CDR2 are SQVTM and ANQGSEA. The J segment lost 5 bases and the V segment lost 5 bases, leaving 11 bases of the junction unmatched. CDR3 sequence reads: CSVQWTGRMETQYF. CDR3 in DNA: TGCAGCGTTCAATGGACAGGTCGTATGGAGACCCAGTACTTC.

On this clone: The sample carries other DNA sequences with the same CDR3. The chain uses TRBV14 and TRBJ2-5; D uncertain. The germline V and J ends were trimmed by 3 bases and 5 bases, with 4 bases remaining between them. This CDR3 spans 11 amino acids. Germline CDR1 and CDR2: SGHDN and FVKESK. The CDR3 reads CASSHGETQYF. The CDR3 DNA reads TGTGCCAGCAGCCACGGGGAGACCCAGTACTTC.

Worth noting for this clone: Other DNA sequences in this sample translate to the same CDR3. The gene calls are TRBV2 and TRBJ1-5, with 8 bases identical to TRBD1. The germline V gene encodes CDR1 SNHLY and CDR2 FYNNEI. The CDR3 totals 15 residues. The J segment lost 2 bases and the V segment lost 1 base, leaving 1 base of the junction unmatched. CDR3 sequence (DNA): TGTGCCAGCAGTGAAGAGACAGGGGGCAATCAGCCCCAGCATTTT. Encoded protein: CASSEETGGNQPQHF.

With regard to this clone: In the same sample, other DNA sequences code for this CDR3. The V and J genes are TRBV20-1 and TRBJ2-1, with D unclear. Germline V gives CDR1 DFQATT, CDR2 SNEGSKA (reference sequence). The V and J ends lost 3 bases and 7 bases respectively, with 7 bases between them. CDR3 length equals 11 residues. The CDR3 loop reads CSASNKNEQFF. In nucleotides, the CDR3 is TGCAGTGCTAGTAACAAGAATGAGCAGTTCTTC.

The CDR3 reads CASSVGPGGNTGELFF. The DNA of the CDR3 is TGTGCCAGCAGCGTAGGGCCGGGGGGAAACACCGGGGAGCTGTTTTTT. V gene TRBV9 combines with J gene TRBJ2-2; 7 nucleotides agree with TRBD2. The germline V gene has CDR1 SGDLS and CDR2 YYNGEE. This CDR3 spans 16 amino acids. The trim removed 0 bases at V and 2 bases at J, leaving 4 bases unmatched.

In its sample, this clone was seen once. The rearrangement uses TRBV28 and TRBJ1-5, with D uncertain. The CDR3 covers 14 residues. Between the trimmed V and J ends, which lost 1 base and 3 bases, there was a span of 7 bases. CDR1 is MDHEN and CDR2 is SYDVKM in the germline V gene. CDR3 sequence: CASSLFEDNQPQHF. The CDR3 DNA reads TGTGCCAGCAGTTTATTTGAGGACAATCAGCCCCAGCATTTT.

The J gene is TRBJ1-2, the V gene TRBV27, with TRBD1 identical over 9 bases. The length of the CDR3 is 15 residues. Unmatched junction bases numbered 7, after V lost 3 bases and J lost 5 bases. The germline CDR1 and CDR2 sequences are MNHEY and SMNVEV (reference sequence). Here the CDR3 reads CASSLADRGGYGYTF. As DNA, the CDR3 is TGTGCCAGCAGTTTGGCGGACAGGGGCGGATATGGCTACACCTTC.

CDR3 loop: CAWSVWAVGSGNTIYF. In DNA form, the CDR3 reads TGTGCCTGGAGTGTATGGGCGGTTGGCTCTGGAAACACCATATATTTT. The V call is TRBV30, the J call TRBJ1-3, with D uncertain. This CDR3 comprises 16 residues. Germline values: CDR1 GTSNPN, CDR2 SVGIG (reference sequence). V lost 0 bases, J lost 0 bases, and 12 bases lay in between.

This chain joins TRBV5-6 and TRBJ2-7, with no clear D. The CDR3 runs to 14 residues. The germline V gene has CDR1 SGHDT and CDR2 YYEEEE. The germline V and J ends were trimmed by 4 bases and 0 bases, with 11 bases remaining between them. CDR3 residues: CASSRTQFSYEQYF. The CDR3 bases are TGTGCCAGCAGCCGTACCCAATTCTCCTACGAGCAGTACTTC.

The chain recombines TRBV5-4 with TRBJ2-7, with 7 bases lining up with TRBD1. The V segment lost 4 bases and the J segment 2 bases; nucleotides outside the gene matches: 6. The CDR3 totals 14 residues. Germline V gene lookup returns CDR1 SGHNT and CDR2 YYREEE (reference sequence). CDR3 sequence reads: CASSPRDSTYEQYF. Written as DNA, the CDR3 is TGTGCCAGCAGCCCCCGGGACAGCACCTACGAGCAGTACTTC. The full variable domain, in which reference TRBV5-4 and TRBJ2-7 provide the parts outside the CDR3, is ETGVTQSPTHLIKTRGQQVTLRCSSQSGHNTVSWYQQALGQGPQFIFQYYREEENGRGNFPPRFSGLQFPNYSSELNVNALELDDSALYLCASSPRDSTYEQYFGPGTRLTVT.

This clone was seen a few times. The V and J genes are TRBV5-6 and TRBJ1-6, with a weak D call TRBD1 (5 bases). With 2 bases removed from V and 14 bases from J, the gap between germline ends came to 11 bases. Germline-derived CDR1 and CDR2 are SGHDT and YYEEEE. The CDR3 has 12 amino acids. The CDR3 region is CASSFKGAALHF. CDR3 DNA: TGTGCCAGCAGCTTCAAAGGGGCGGCCCTCCACTTT.